The 21 T cell receptor beta chains listed next were all sequenced from one sample in a study of T cells after yellow fever vaccination. TCRdb analysed the 5' RACE reads with MiXCR anew, one entry per CDR3 protein. The table has fewer than 500,000 distinct CDR3 sequences, around 19% seen once. The starting material was PBMCs, obtained before the yellow fever booster vaccination. All receptors derive from a man aged 18 to 29 who received the YFV17D yellow fever vaccine.

This chain uses TRBV5-1 with TRBJ1-2; possible D gene TRBD1, 5 bases. This CDR3 comprises 14 residues. Germline CDR1 SGHRS, CDR2 YFSETQ. V was trimmed by 3 bases and J by 4 bases, leaving 13 bases between them. CDR3 DNA sequence: TGCGCCAGCAGCTCGTTGGGGGTCTCCTATGGCTACACCTTC. This codes for CASSSLGVSYGYTF.

The chain uses TRBV6-2 or TRBV6-3 and TRBJ2-2; D remains unclear. V was cut by 4 bases and J by 6 bases, with 18 bases left in between. The CDR3 covers 16 residues. In germline, CDR1 is MNHEY, CDR2 SVGEGT. CDR3 sequence: CASSLGIPWEPGELFF. The CDR3 region has the DNA TGTGCCAGCAGTTTGGGGATCCCTTGGGAACCCGGGGAGCTGTTTTTT.

This clonotype was seen a handful of times. The genes are TRBV29-1 and TRBJ1-1; 7 bases are a match to TRBD1. This CDR3 is built from 12 residues. Losses at the gene ends were 7 bases for V and 5 bases for J; bases not matched to a gene: 7. Germline V gene data show CDR1 as SQVTM and CDR2 as ANQGSEA. The CDR3 spells CSARDSQTEAFF. Written as DNA, the CDR3 is TGCAGCGCACGGGACAGCCAGACTGAAGCTTTCTTT. Complete variable domain (other parts from reference TRBV29-1 and TRBJ1-1): SAVISQKPSRDICQRGTSLTIQCQVDSQVTMMFWYRQQPGQSLTLIATANQGSEATYESGFVIDKFPISRPNLTFSTLTVSNMSPEDSSIYLCSARDSQTEAFFGQGTRLTVV.

This clonotype was counted only a few times. The J gene is TRBJ2-5, the V gene TRBV29-1; the D gene is possibly TRBD1 (7 bases). V was clipped by 7 bases and J by 2 bases, with 17 bases between them. CDR1 SQVTM and CDR2 ANQGSEA come from the germline V gene. CDR3 length: 14 amino acids. CDR3 coding DNA: TGCAGCGCCCTTGGGGGGACAGCACAAGAGACCCAGTACTTC. The encoded protein is CSALGGTAQETQYF. The entire variable domain, with the rest obtained from reference TRBV29-1 and TRBJ2-5, is as follows: SAVISQKPSRDICQRGTSLTIQCQVDSQVTMMFWYRQQPGQSLTLIATANQGSEATYESGFVIDKFPISRPNLTFSTLTVSNMSPEDSSIYLCSALGGTAQETQYFGPGTRLLVL.

V is TRBV14 and J is TRBJ2-5, with TRBD1 matching over 9 bases. The CDR3 sequence is 16 residues long. The V gene end was trimmed by 0 bases and the J gene end by 2 bases; junction bases not matched to a gene: 4. The germline V gene encodes CDR1 SGHDN and CDR2 FVKESK. CDR3 amino acids: CASSQEGQGWQETQYF. CDR3 DNA sequence: TGTGCCAGCAGCCAAGAAGGACAGGGGTGGCAAGAGACCCAGTACTTC.

The chain combines TRBV13 with TRBJ2-1, with D perhaps matching TRBD1 or TRBD2 (5 bases each). V lost 1 base to trimming and J lost 5 bases, with 12 bases between them. The CDR3 consists of 15 residues. CDR1 PRHDT and CDR2 FYEKMQ come from the germline V gene (reference sequence). CDR3 amino acids: CASSLEGPSHNEQFF. The CDR3 DNA sequence: TGTGCCAGCAGCTTAGAGGGACCGAGCCACAATGAGCAGTTCTTC.

The V and J genes are TRBV12-3 or TRBV12-4 and TRBJ1-1; D is ambiguous. The V and J ends lost 5 bases and 10 bases respectively, with 14 bases between them. The CDR3 is made up of 12 amino acids. CDR3 nucleotides: TGTGCCAGCAGTCTGACAACTCAGCGAGCTTTCTTT. Protein product: CASSLTTQRAFF.

The chain uses TRBV12-3 or TRBV12-4 and TRBJ1-2, with D hard to call. V lost 5 bases, J lost 1 base, and 11 bases lay in between. The CDR3 loop spans 14 amino acids. The CDR3 DNA reads as TGTGCCAGCAGTCCCCGCACCGATAACTATGGCTACACCTTC. It is translated as CASSPRTDNYGYTF.

V is TRBV9 and J is TRBJ2-7, with D perhaps matching TRBD1 (5 bases). Between the trimmed V and J ends, which lost 0 bases and 2 bases, there was a span of 12 bases. Looked up from germline, CDR1 is SGDLS and CDR2 is YYNGEE. This CDR3 has 15 residues. This CDR3 reads CASSVAQGNPYEQYV. CDR3 sequence (DNA): TGTGCCAGCAGCGTAGCCCAGGGAAACCCCTACGAGCAGTACGTC.

At least ten counts were recorded for this clonotype. J is TRBJ2-5 and V is TRBV6-5; D may be TRBD2 (5 bases). Germline V CDR1 and CDR2: MNHEY, SVGAGI. The CDR3 is made up of 15 amino acids. Between the trimmed V and J ends, which lost 6 bases and 5 bases, there was a span of 19 bases. CDR3 coding DNA: TGTGCCAGCAGCAGACTACCGATCACGGCGGAGACCCAGTACTTC. This codes for CASSRLPITAETQYF.

The sample holds a few counts of this clonotype. The chain carries TRBV5-1 and TRBJ2-3, with 13 nucleotides matching TRBD2. Germline loops: CDR1 SGHRS, CDR2 YFSETQ. The CDR3 spans 18 residues. J was trimmed by 6 bases and V by 6 bases; bases with no gene match: 16. This CDR3 is CASTGGLAGRLPSDTQYF. CDR3 nucleotides: TGCGCCAGCACCGGGGGACTAGCGGGGAGGCTCCCCTCGGATACGCAGTATTTT.

The chain has TRBV18 and TRBJ2-1, with 9 bases that match TRBD1. Germline V CDR1 and CDR2: KGHSH, LQKENI. CDR3 length: 17 amino acids. V shed 3 bases, J shed 3 bases, and the junction held 9 bases outside the gene matches. The CDR3 sequence is CASSPPDRGKGYNEQFF. CDR3 sequence (DNA): TGTGCCAGCTCACCCCCGGACAGGGGTAAGGGCTACAATGAGCAGTTCTTC. The complete variable domain, with remaining parts taken from reference TRBV18 and TRBJ2-1, reads NAGVMQNPRHLVRRRGQEARLRCSPMKGHSHVYWYRQLPEEGLKFMVYLQKENIIDESGMPKERFSAEFPKEGPSILRIQQVVRGDSAAYFCASSPPDRGKGYNEQFFGPGTRLTVL.

V usage is TRBV4-2 and J usage is TRBJ1-2; 7 bases are a match to TRBD1. Trimming cost V 0 bases and J 7 bases; bases outside gene matches: 14. Germline CDR1 and CDR2: LGHNA and YNFKEQ. The CDR3 length is 17 residues. CDR3 amino acids: CASSQDHVFLGGVGYTF. The CDR3 DNA is TGTGCCAGCAGCCAAGATCACGTTTTTCTAGGGGGCGTTGGCTACACCTTC.

This clonotype has ten or more counts. This chain uses TRBV5-5 with TRBJ2-7; 11 bases line up with TRBD2. This CDR3 is built from 14 residues. The V segment lost 4 bases and the J segment 7 bases; nucleotides outside the gene matches: 7. CDR1 SGHKS and CDR2 YYEKEE come from the germline V gene (reference sequence). CDR3 sequence: CASSTYSGGEEQYV. The CDR3 nucleotides read TGTGCCAGCAGCACATATAGCGGGGGGGAAGAGCAGTACGTC.

This chain connects TRBV5-1 to TRBJ1-1; D call uncertain. CDR1 is SGHRS and CDR2 is YFSETQ in the germline V gene. V shed 1 base and J shed 8 bases, with 12 bases lying between them. The CDR3 has 13 amino acids. The CDR3 DNA is TGCGCCAGCAGCTTGTATGCACCAGACGAAGCTTTCTTT. It encodes CASSLYAPDEAFF. Supplemented by reference TRBV5-1 and TRBJ1-1, the full variable domain reads KAGVTQTPRYLIKTRGQQVTLSCSPISGHRSVSWYQQTPGQGLQFLFEYFSETQRNKGNFPGRFSGRQFSNSRSEMNVSTLELGDSALYLCASSLYAPDEAFFGQGTRLTVV.

This clonotype was seen just once. The chain joins TRBV20-1 to TRBJ1-2; possibly TRBD1 for D (5 bases). The CDR3 is 13 amino acids. With 3 bases removed from V and 5 bases from J, the gap between germline ends came to 13 bases. CDR1 DFQATT and CDR2 SNEGSKA come from the germline V gene (reference sequence). The CDR3 loop reads CSASGRGRYGYTF. The CDR3 DNA is TGCAGTGCTAGTGGACGGGGGAGGTATGGCTACACCTTC.

This clonotype was observed a few times. The V gene is TRBV5-5, the J gene TRBJ2-7, with 11 bases that match TRBD2. There are 15 residues in the CDR3. J gave up 2 bases and V 4 bases, and 5 bases lay outside the gene matches. From germline, CDR1 is SGHKS and CDR2 YYEKEE (reference sequence). The CDR3 sequence: CASSQTSGGAYEQYV. In DNA, the CDR3 is TGTGCCAGCAGCCAAACTAGCGGGGGCGCCTACGAGCAGTACGTC.

The chain combines TRBV27 with TRBJ1-2; 7 nucleotides align to TRBD1. V trimming: 6 bases; J trimming: 5 bases; junction bases outside the gene matches: 9. The CDR3 covers 14 residues. Germline V gene data show CDR1 as MNHEY and CDR2 as SMNVEV (reference sequence). CDR3 protein: CASSLTGNTYGYTF. The CDR3 DNA follows: TGTGCCAGCAGCTTGACAGGGAACACTTATGGCTACACCTTC.

This sequence joins TRBV5-1 and TRBJ2-3, with 7 nucleotides matching TRBD1. The CDR3 loop spans 16 amino acids. CDR1 is SGHRS, CDR2 YFSETQ, per germline. The ends lost 0 bases at V and 0 bases at J; junction bases unmatched: 4. CDR3 protein: CASSLGTGSSTDTQYF. The CDR3 DNA reads as TGCGCCAGCAGCTTGGGGACAGGATCTAGCACAGATACGCAGTATTTT. The variable domain in full, completed from reference TRBV5-1 and TRBJ2-3, reads KAGVTQTPRYLIKTRGQQVTLSCSPISGHRSVSWYQQTPGQGLQFLFEYFSETQRNKGNFPGRFSGRQFSNSRSEMNVSTLELGDSALYLCASSLGTGSSTDTQYFGPGTRLTVL.

There are many counts of this clonotype. V is TRBV7-2 and J is TRBJ2-3; TRBD1 agrees at 7 bases. Germline V gene lookup returns CDR1 SGHTA and CDR2 FQGNSA. This CDR3 is 14 amino acids long. J lost 4 bases, V lost 2 bases, and 3 bases had no gene match. The CDR3 loop is CASSLRGHPDTQYF. As DNA, the CDR3 is TGTGCCAGCAGCTTAAGGGGGCACCCAGATACGCAGTATTTT.

V usage is TRBV11-2 and J usage is TRBJ2-2; the match to TRBD2 covers 7 bases. CDR1 SGHAT and CDR2 FQNNGV come from the germline V gene. This CDR3 has 15 residues. After removal of 8 bases from V and 5 bases from J, the junction contained 11 bases not matched to a gene. The CDR3 DNA is TGTGCCAGCCGGAGGGAGGGGTTAAGGACCGGGGAGCTGTTTTTT. The encoded protein is CASRREGLRTGELFF.